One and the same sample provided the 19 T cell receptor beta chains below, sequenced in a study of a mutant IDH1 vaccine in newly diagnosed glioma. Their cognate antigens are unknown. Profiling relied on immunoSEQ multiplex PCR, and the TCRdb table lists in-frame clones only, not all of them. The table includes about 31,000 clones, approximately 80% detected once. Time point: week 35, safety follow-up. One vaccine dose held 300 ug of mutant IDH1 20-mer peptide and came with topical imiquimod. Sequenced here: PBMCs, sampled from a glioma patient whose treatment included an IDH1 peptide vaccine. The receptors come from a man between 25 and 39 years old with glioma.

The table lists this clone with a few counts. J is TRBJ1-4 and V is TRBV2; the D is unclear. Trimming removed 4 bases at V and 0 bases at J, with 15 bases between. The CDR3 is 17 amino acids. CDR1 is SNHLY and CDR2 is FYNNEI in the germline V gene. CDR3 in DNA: TGTGCCAGCAGTGGGGGAGCAGAACCAGCAACTAATGAAAAACTGTTTTTT. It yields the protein CASSGGAEPATNEKLFF.

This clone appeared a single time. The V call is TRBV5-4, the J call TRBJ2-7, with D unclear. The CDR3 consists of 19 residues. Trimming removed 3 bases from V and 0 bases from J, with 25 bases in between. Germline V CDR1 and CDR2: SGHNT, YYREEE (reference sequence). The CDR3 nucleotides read TGTGCCAGCAGCTCGTCGGATCGGTCCGGACCACTGAGCTCCTACGAGCAGTACTTC. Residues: CASSSSDRSGPLSSYEQYF.

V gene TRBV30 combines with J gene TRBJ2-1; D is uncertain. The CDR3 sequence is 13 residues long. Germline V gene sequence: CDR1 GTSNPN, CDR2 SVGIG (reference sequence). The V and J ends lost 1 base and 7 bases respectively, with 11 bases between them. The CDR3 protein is CAWSGARLNEQFF. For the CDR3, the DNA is TGTGCCTGGAGTGGGGCCCGCTTGAATGAGCAGTTCTTC. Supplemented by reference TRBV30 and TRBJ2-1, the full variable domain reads SQTIHQWPATLVQPVGSPLSLECTVEGTSNPNLYWYRQAAGRGLQLLFYSVGIGQISSEVPQNLSASRPQDRQFILSSKKLLLSDSGFYLCAWSGARLNEQFFGPGTRLTVL.

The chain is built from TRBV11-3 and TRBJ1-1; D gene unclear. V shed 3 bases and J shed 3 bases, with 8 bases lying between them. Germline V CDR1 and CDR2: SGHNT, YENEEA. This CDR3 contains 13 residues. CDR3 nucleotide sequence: TGTGCCAGCAGCTTGGATGTGGACACTGAAGCTTTCTTT. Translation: CASSLDVDTEAFF.

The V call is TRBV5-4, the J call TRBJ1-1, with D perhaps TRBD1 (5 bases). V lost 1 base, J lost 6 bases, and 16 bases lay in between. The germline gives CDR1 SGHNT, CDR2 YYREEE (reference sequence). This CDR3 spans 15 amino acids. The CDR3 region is CASSLKKGGAPEAFF. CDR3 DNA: TGTGCCAGCAGCTTGAAGAAGGGCGGGGCACCTGAAGCTTTCTTT.

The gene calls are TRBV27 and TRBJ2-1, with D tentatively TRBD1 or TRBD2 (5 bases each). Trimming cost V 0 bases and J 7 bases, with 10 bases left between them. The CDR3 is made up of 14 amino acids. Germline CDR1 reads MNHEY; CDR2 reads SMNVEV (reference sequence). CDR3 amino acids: CASSLSIWGNEQFF. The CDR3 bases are TGTGCCAGCAGTTTATCGATTTGGGGGAATGAGCAGTTCTTC.

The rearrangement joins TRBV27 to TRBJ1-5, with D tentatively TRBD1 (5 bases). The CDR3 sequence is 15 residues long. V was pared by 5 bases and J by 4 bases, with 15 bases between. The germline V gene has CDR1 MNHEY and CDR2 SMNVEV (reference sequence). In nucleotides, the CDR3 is TGTGCCAGCAGTCTCGCAGGGCTGGGTAATCAGCCCCAGCATTTT. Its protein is CASSLAGLGNQPQHF.

The chain's CDR3 is CASSPSTKRNTEAFF. The CDR3 DNA reads TGTGCCAGCTCACCCTCGACAAAGAGAAACACTGAAGCTTTCTTT. The chain combines TRBV18 with TRBJ1-1, with D unclear. The germline V gene has CDR1 KGHSH and CDR2 LQKENI. V was cut by 3 bases and J by 2 bases, with 13 bases left in between. CDR3 length: 15 residues.

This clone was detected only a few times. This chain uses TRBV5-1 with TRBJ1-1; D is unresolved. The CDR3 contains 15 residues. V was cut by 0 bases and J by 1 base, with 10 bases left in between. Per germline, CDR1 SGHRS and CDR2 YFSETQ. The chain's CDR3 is CASSLELGGNTEAFF. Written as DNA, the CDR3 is TGCGCCAGCAGCTTGGAACTGGGTGGGAACACTGAAGCTTTCTTT. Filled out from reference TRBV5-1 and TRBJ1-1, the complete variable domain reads KAGVTQTPRYLIKTRGQQVTLSCSPISGHRSVSWYQQTPGQGLQFLFEYFSETQRNKGNFPGRFSGRQFSNSRSEMNVSTLELGDSALYLCASSLELGGNTEAFFGQGTRLTVV.

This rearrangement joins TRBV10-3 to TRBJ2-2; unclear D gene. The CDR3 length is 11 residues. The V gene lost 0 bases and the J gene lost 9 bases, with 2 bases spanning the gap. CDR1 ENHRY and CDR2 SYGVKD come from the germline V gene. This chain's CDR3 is CAISESWELFF. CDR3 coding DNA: TGTGCCATCAGTGAGTCGTGGGAGCTGTTTTTT.

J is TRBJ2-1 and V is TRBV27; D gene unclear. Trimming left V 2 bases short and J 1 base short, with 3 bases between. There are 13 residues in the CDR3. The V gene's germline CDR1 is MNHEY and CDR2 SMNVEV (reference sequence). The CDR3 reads CASSLDSYNEQFF. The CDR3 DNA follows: TGTGCCAGCAGTTTAGATTCCTACAATGAGCAGTTCTTC.

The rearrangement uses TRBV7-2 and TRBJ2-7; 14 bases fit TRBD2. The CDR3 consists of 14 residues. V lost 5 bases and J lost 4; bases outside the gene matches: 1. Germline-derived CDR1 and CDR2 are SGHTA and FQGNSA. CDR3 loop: CASSRLAGGYEQYF. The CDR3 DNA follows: TGTGCCAGCAGCAGACTAGCGGGAGGGTACGAGCAGTACTTC.

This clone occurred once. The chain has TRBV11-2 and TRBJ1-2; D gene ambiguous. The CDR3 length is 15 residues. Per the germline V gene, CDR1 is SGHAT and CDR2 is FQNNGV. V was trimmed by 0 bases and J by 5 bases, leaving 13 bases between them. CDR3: CASSLERAQDYGYTF. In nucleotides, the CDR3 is TGTGCCAGCAGCTTAGAGAGGGCCCAGGATTATGGCTACACCTTC. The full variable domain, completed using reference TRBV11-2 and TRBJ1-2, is EAGVAQSPRYKIIEKRQSVAFWCNPISGHATLYWYQQILGQGPKLLIQFQNNGVVDDSQLPKDRFSAERLKGVDSTLKIQPAKLEDSAVYLCASSLERAQDYGYTFGSGTRLTVV.

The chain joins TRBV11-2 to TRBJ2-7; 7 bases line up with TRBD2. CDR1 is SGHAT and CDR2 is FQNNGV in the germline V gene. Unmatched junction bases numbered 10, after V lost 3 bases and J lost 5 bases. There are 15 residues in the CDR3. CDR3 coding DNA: TGTGCCAGCAGCTTGGGGCAGCGGGATGTCCACGAGCAGTACTTC. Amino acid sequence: CASSLGQRDVHEQYF. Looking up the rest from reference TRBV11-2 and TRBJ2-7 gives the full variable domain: EAGVAQSPRYKIIEKRQSVAFWCNPISGHATLYWYQQILGQGPKLLIQFQNNGVVDDSQLPKDRFSAERLKGVDSTLKIQPAKLEDSAVYLCASSLGQRDVHEQYFGPGTRLTVT.

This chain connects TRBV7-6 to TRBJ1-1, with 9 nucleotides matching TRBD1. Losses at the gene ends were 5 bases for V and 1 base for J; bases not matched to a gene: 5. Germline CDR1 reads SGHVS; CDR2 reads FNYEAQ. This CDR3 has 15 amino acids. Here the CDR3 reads CASSLWTGANTEAFF. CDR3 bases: TGTGCCAGCAGCCTTTGGACAGGGGCGAACACTGAAGCTTTCTTT.

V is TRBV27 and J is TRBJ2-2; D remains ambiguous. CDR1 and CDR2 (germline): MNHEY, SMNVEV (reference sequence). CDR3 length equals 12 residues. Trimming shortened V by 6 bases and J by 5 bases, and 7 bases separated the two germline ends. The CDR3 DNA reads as TGTGCCAGCAGAGCCAGGACCGGGGAGCTGTTTTTT. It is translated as CASRARTGELFF.

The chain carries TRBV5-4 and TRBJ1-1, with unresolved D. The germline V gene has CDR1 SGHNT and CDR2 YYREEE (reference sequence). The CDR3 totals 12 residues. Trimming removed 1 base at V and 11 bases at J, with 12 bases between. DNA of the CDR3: TGTGCCAGCAGCTTGTGGAGCGGCGCCGCTTTCTTT. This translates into CASSLWSGAAFF.

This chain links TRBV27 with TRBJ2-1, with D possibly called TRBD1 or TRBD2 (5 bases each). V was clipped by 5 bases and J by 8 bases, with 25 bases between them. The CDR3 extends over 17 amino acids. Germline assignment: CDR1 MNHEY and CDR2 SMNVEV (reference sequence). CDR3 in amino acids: CASSILGDHIPVHEQFF. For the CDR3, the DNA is TGTGCCAGCAGTATCCTAGGGGACCACATTCCTGTCCATGAGCAGTTCTTC.

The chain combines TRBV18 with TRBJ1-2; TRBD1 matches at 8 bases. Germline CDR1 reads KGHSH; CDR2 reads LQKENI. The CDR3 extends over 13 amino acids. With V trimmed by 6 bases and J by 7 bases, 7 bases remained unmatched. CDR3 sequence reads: CASSPDRGRGYTF. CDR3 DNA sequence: TGTGCCAGCTCCCCCGACAGGGGTCGTGGCTACACCTTC.